There are a few counts of the clone carrying this TCR beta chain. Its antigen is currently unknown. This CDR3 is built from 15 residues. Germline V gene lookup returns CDR1 LGHNA and CDR2 YSLEER. Unmatched junction bases numbered 7, after V lost 5 bases and J lost 5 bases. The data were obtained in a study of response to subunit inactivated influenza vaccine. Study findings and constraints: Each seasonal influenza vaccination, the authors suggested, recruits few new T cells.

TCRdb re-analysed the RT-PCR reads in MiXCR, keeping a single row per CDR3 protein. This table holds 500,000 to 600,000 distinct CDR3 sequences, 6% to 9% found once. V and J are TRBV4-3 and TRBJ2-5, with TRBD2 matching over 11 bases. The TCR originated in a man between 45 and 75 years old who received an inactivated influenza vaccine. The sample in question was PBMCs from blood, obtained around 2 years after vaccination. The CDR3 is CASSETSGTGETQYF. DNA for the CDR3: TGCGCCAGCAGCGAGACTAGCGGGACGGGGGAGACCCAGTACTTC.